This T cell receptor beta chain originates from a study of blood T cell repertoires in COVID-19. Profiled with immunoSEQ multiplex PCR; TCRdb holds only in-frame clones, not every one. The data contain around 86,000 clones, about nine tenths of them singletons. This CDR3 comprises 13 residues. The germline gives CDR1 SGHTA, CDR2 FQGTGA. V was trimmed by 6 bases and J by 6 bases, leaving 12 bases between them. The source material was peripheral blood. The chain employs TRBV7-3 and TRBJ2-1, with D possibly TRBD2 on 6 matching bases. This TCR was recovered from a woman aged 80 or over with acute or convalescent COVID-19. The CDR3 reads CASSPMEGNEQFF. The CDR3 DNA reads as TGTGCCAGCAGTCCCATGGAGGGCAATGAGCAGTTCTTC. Complete variable domain (other parts from reference TRBV7-3 and TRBJ2-1): GAGVSQTPSNKVTEKGKYVELRCDPISGHTALYWYRQSLGQGPEFLIYFQGTGAADDSGLPNDRFFAVRPEGSVSTLKIQRTERGDSAVYLCASSPMEGNEQFFGPGTRLTVL.